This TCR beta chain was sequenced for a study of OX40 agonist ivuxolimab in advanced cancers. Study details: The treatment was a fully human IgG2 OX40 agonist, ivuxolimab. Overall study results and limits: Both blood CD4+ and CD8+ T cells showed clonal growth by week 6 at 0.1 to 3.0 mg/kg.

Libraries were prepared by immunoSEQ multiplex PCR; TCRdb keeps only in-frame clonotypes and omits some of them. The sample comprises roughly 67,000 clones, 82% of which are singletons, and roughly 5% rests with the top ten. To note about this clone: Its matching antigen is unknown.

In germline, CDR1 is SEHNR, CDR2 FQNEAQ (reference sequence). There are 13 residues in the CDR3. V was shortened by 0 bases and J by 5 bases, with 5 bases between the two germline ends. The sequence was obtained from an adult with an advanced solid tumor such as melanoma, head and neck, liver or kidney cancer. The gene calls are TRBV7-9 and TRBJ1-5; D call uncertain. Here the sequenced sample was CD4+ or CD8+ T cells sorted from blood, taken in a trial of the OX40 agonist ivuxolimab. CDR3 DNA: TGTGCCAGCAGCTTAGCCAGGTATCAGCCCCAGCATTTT. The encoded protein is CASSLARYQPQHF.